This T cell receptor beta chain came from a study of OX40 agonist ivuxolimab in advanced cancers. The length of the CDR3 is 12 residues. The V and J ends lost 5 bases and 7 bases respectively, with 12 bases between them. Germline lookup yields CDR1 MDHEN and CDR2 SYDVKM. TCRdb keeps only in-frame clones here, not all; method: immunoSEQ multiplex PCR. This table holds tens of thousands of clones, almost 90% found once. This rearrangement joins TRBV28 to TRBJ2-7, with D possibly being TRBD1 (6 bases). The origin of this receptor is an adult with an advanced solid tumor such as melanoma, head and neck, liver or kidney cancer. The source material was CD4+ or CD8+ T cells sorted from blood, sampled in a trial of the OX40 agonist ivuxolimab. CDR3 DNA: TGTGCCAGCAGTCTAACAGGGCGGGAGCAGTACTTC. It codes for CASSLTGREQYF.